The 12 T cell receptor beta chains listed next were all sequenced from one sample in a study of breast tumors, draining lymph nodes, adjacent tissues. Each CDR3 protein is one row after TCRdb ran MiXCR on the multiplex PCR reads. The sample has 200,000 to 250,000 distinct CDR3 sequences; under 40% are singletons. Samples came from axillary lymph nodes draining the breast cancer. The sequenced material came from axillary lymph node tissue. The receptor set was obtained from a female donor with breast cancer. Some clones in this sample may be carry-over from other donors' samples.

By sample fraction, this clonotype is medium-sized (0.01 to 0.1%). V is TRBV15 and J is TRBJ1-2; 12 bases agree with TRBD1. Germline CDR1 reads LNHNV; CDR2 reads YYDKDF (reference sequence). The CDR3 extends over 15 amino acids. The ends lost 1 base at V and 4 bases at J; junction bases unmatched: 1. DNA for the CDR3: TGTGCCACCAGCAGAGGGGACAGGGGGCCCTATGGCTACACCTTC. This translates into CATSRGDRGPYGYTF.

There are many counts of this clonotype. This sequence joins TRBV7-8 and TRBJ1-3; 7 positions agree with TRBD1. Germline CDR1 and CDR2: SGHVS and FQNEAQ. J lost 4 bases, V lost 2 bases, and 5 bases had no gene match. This CDR3 has 15 residues. CDR3: CASSLIGGRGNTIYF. The CDR3, as DNA: TGTGCCAGCAGCTTAATAGGGGGCAGGGGAAACACCATATATTTT. Variable domain in full (rest from reference TRBV7-8 and TRBJ1-3): GAGVSQSPRYKVAKRGQDVALRCDPISGHVSLFWYQQALGQGPEFLTYFQNEAQLDKSGLPSDRFFAERPEGSVSTLKIQRTQQEDSAVYLCASSLIGGRGNTIYFGEGSWLTVV.

The table lists this clonotype with many counts. The gene calls are TRBV24-1 and TRBJ2-7; tentative D call: TRBD2 (6 bases). The CDR3 sequence is 13 residues long. Per germline, CDR1 KGHDR and CDR2 SFDVKD. Trimming removed 5 bases from V and 6 bases from J, with 13 bases in between. The CDR3 spells CATSAQGLSEQYF. CDR3 nucleotides: TGTGCCACCAGTGCGCAGGGACTTAGCGAGCAGTACTTC.

This clonotype showed up many times. The rearrangement uses TRBV6-1 and TRBJ1-2; 9 nucleotides align to TRBD1. The germline V gene has CDR1 MNHNS and CDR2 SASEGT. V was clipped by 6 bases and J by 2 bases; unmatched bases: 4. The CDR3 is made up of 14 amino acids. CDR3 in DNA: TGTGCCAGCAGGGGACAGGGCTACAACTATGGCTACACCTTC. Encoded protein: CASRGQGYNYGYTF.

This clonotype was recorded many times. The chain joins TRBV20-1 to TRBJ2-7, with 10 bases that match TRBD2. V lost 5 bases and J lost 7; bases outside the gene matches: 14. The CDR3 sequence is 15 residues long. Germline CDR1 and CDR2: DFQATT and SNEGSKA (reference sequence). CDR3 residues: CSAAQPLAGAREQYF. CDR3 DNA sequence: TGCAGTGCTGCCCAACCCCTAGCGGGGGCTAGAGAGCAGTACTTC.

This clonotype was recorded many times. The chain recombines TRBV19 with TRBJ2-2, with D hard to call. The V gene lost 5 bases and the J gene lost 1 base, with 5 bases spanning the gap. The CDR3 is 13 amino acids. CDR1 LNHDA and CDR2 SQIVND come from the germline V gene (reference sequence). This CDR3 reads CASSFLNTGELFF. CDR3 in DNA: TGTGCCAGTAGTTTTCTGAACACCGGGGAGCTGTTTTTT.

This chain links TRBV6-5 with TRBJ2-5, with 13 bases identical to TRBD2. The CDR3 runs to 15 residues. V lost 5 bases to trimming and J lost 5 bases; unmatched junction nucleotides: 5. Per the germline V gene, CDR1 is MNHEY and CDR2 is SVGAGI. CDR3 nucleotides: TGTGCCAGCAGTCCCACTAGCGGGAGGGAGGAGACCCAGTACTTC. It yields the protein CASSPTSGREETQYF.

The rearrangement links TRBV27 to TRBJ2-5, with D perhaps TRBD1 or TRBD2 (5 bases each). V was trimmed by 2 bases and J by 4 bases, leaving 17 bases between them. From germline, CDR1 is MNHEY and CDR2 SMNVEV (reference sequence). The CDR3 runs to 16 residues. The CDR3 sequence is CASSLKVGRTIETQYF. CDR3 bases: TGTGCCAGCAGTTTAAAGGTGGGACGGACGATAGAGACCCAGTACTTC.

On this clonotype itself: Germline and junction disagree at one end, which may indicate a read error. The J gene is TRBJ1-2, the V gene TRBV25-1; tentative D call: TRBD1 (5 bases). The CDR3 contains 13 residues. CDR1 and CDR2 from the germline V gene are MGHDK and SYGVNS. Written as DNA, the CDR3 is TGTGTCAGCAGTCGAGGGGCGCTGGGAGGCTACACCTTC. Residues: CVSSRGALGGYTF.

This clonotype was recorded at least ten times. The chain couples TRBV29-1 to TRBJ2-1; no firm D call. With 4 bases removed from V and 8 bases from J, the gap between germline ends came to 9 bases. The length of the CDR3 is 11 residues. The germline CDR1 and CDR2 sequences are SQVTM and ANQGSEA. The DNA of the CDR3 is TGCAGCGTTGTACGCGGTTATGAGCAGTTCTTC. Translated, it gives CSVVRGYEQFF.

This clonotype was seen a handful of times. The chain links TRBV9 to TRBJ2-5, with TRBD2 matching 8 bases. CDR3 length: 17 amino acids. CDR1 and CDR2 (germline): SGDLS, YYNGEE. The V gene end was trimmed by 0 bases and the J gene end by 5 bases; junction bases not matched to a gene: 12. CDR3 DNA sequence: TGTGCCAGCAGCGTAGCCGTACGGGCGGGAGGCCGGGAGACCCAGTACTTC. It specifies CASSVAVRAGGRETQYF.

The gene calls are TRBV12-3 or TRBV12-4 and TRBJ2-7; D may be TRBD2 (6 bases). V gave up 3 bases and J gave up 7 bases, with 13 bases separating them. The CDR3 is 13 amino acids. In DNA, the CDR3 is TGTGCCAGCAGTTTGCTAGGTGCGGGGGAGCAGTACGTC. This codes for CASSLLGAGEQYV.